These 8 T cell receptor beta chains share one sample of origin, sequenced in a study of shared clonotypes between healthy human individuals. Sequenced by immunoSEQ multiplex PCR; TCRdb stores in-frame clones only, minus some. This sample has a few hundred thousand clones, with around 80% found just once. The sequenced material came from PBMCs. The receptors were sampled from a woman aged 35 to 49 in good health. Some clones in this sample may be carry-over from other donors' samples.

As to this clone: The same CDR3 can be traced to other DNA sequences in this sample. This rearrangement joins TRBV10-2 to TRBJ2-2, with 8 bases that match TRBD1. The CDR3 has 15 residues. Germline CDR1 and CDR2: WSHSY and SAAADI. The V gene end was trimmed by 4 bases and the J gene end by 7 bases; junction bases not matched to a gene: 8. CDR3 nucleotide sequence: TGCGCCAGCAGTGGTGCAGGGGGCGCAAACGGGGAGCTGTTTTTT. Translated, it gives CASSGAGGANGELFF.

The sample holds many counts of this clone. The rearrangement uses TRBV11-2 and TRBJ1-1; D unclear. CDR3 length: 12 amino acids. The germline CDR1 and CDR2 sequences are SGHAT and FQNNGV. V dropped 5 bases and J dropped 4 bases, with 8 bases sitting between them. CDR3 DNA sequence: TGTGCCAGCAGCCCCTTGTCCACTGAAGCTTTCTTT. Amino acid sequence: CASSPLSTEAFF.

This clone turned up a few times. The genes are TRBV4-1 and TRBJ1-2; D is unresolved. Trimming left V 0 bases short and J 8 bases short, with 13 bases between. The CDR3 contains 14 residues. Germline V gene data show CDR1 as MGHRA and CDR2 as YSYEKL. Here the CDR3 DNA reads TGCGCCAGCAGCCAAGAGTTTGGGGTCCGGGGCTACACCTTC. This encodes CASSQEFGVRGYTF.

The chain links TRBV19 to TRBJ1-2; tentatively, D is TRBD1 (5 bases). There are 12 residues in the CDR3. With 7 bases removed from V and 4 bases from J, the gap between germline ends came to 10 bases. Germline values: CDR1 LNHDA, CDR2 SQIVND (reference sequence). CDR3 amino acids: CASTPGGYGYTF. CDR3 DNA: TGTGCCAGTACCCCGGGGGGCTATGGCTACACCTTC.

This clone was seen only once. This chain connects TRBV19 to TRBJ1-2, with D perhaps TRBD1 (5 bases). This CDR3 is 14 amino acids long. The germline gives CDR1 LNHDA, CDR2 SQIVND (reference sequence). V lost 3 bases and J lost 3, with 11 bases in between. CDR3 sequence reads: CASSISGKYYGYTF. CDR3 nucleotide sequence: TGTGCCAGTAGTATCTCAGGGAAATACTATGGCTACACCTTC.

The count of this clone is one. The rearrangement uses TRBV28 and TRBJ2-5; 8 bases agree with TRBD2. Germline assignment: CDR1 MDHEN and CDR2 SYDVKM. Losses at the gene ends were 6 bases for V and 6 bases for J; bases not matched to a gene: 12. The CDR3 has 15 amino acids. The CDR3 sequence: CASSTGASGGKTQYF. CDR3 nucleotides: TGTGCCAGCAGCACGGGAGCTTCGGGAGGGAAGACCCAGTACTTC.

The V gene is TRBV6-1, the J gene TRBJ1-4; D is uncertain. The CDR3 length is 15 residues. Trimming removed 0 bases from V and 7 bases from J, with 12 bases in between. CDR1 is MNHNS and CDR2 is SASEGT in the germline V gene. This CDR3 is CASSEARAPGEKLFF. The CDR3 DNA reads as TGTGCCAGCAGTGAAGCGAGGGCACCGGGTGAAAAACTGTTTTTT.

This clone has a single count. V and J are TRBV5-6 and TRBJ2-2; 11 positions agree with TRBD2. Germline V lookup: CDR1 SGHDT, CDR2 YYEEEE. V lost 3 bases to trimming and J lost 3 bases; unmatched junction nucleotides: 4. The CDR3 contains 16 residues. The chain's CDR3 is CASSSFSGRDTGELFF. DNA for the CDR3: TGTGCCAGCAGCTCCTTTAGCGGGAGGGACACCGGGGAGCTGTTTTTT.